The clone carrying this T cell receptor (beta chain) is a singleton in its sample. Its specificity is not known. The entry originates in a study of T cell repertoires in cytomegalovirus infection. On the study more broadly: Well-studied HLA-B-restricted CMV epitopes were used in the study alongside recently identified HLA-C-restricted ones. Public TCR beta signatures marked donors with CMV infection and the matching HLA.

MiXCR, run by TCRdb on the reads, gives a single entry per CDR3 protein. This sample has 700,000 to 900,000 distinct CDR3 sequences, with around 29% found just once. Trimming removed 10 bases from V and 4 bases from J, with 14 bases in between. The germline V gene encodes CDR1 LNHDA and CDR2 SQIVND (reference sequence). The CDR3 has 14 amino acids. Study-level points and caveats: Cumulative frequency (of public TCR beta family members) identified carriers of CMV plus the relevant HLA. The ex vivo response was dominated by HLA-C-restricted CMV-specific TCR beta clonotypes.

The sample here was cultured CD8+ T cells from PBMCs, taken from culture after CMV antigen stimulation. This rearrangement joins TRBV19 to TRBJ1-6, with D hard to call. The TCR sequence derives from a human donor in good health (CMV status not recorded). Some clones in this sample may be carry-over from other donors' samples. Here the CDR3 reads CANTSEAYNSPLHF. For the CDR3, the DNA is TGTGCCAATACCTCCGAAGCTTATAATTCACCCCTCCACTTT.